Shown below are 32 T cell receptor beta chains from a single sample sequenced in a study of regulatory T cells in long-lasting Graves disease. According to the study, TCR beta libraries were built with iRepertoire HTBI primers and CDR3-region Arm-PCR. TCRdb passed the multiplex PCR reads through MiXCR, listing each CDR3 protein once. The table has more than 450,000 distinct CDR3 sequences, 16% seen once; the top ten hold approximately 12%. Time point given: newly diagnosed GD, antithyroid drugs for less than 3 months. From PBMCs, RNA was extracted and then used to make the TCR library. These records were also assigned to another study, of T cells in Graves' hyperthyroidism and ophthalmopathy.

The sample here was peripheral blood mononuclear cells (PBMCs), taken at new diagnosis, from a patient treated with antithyroid drugs. All receptors come from a man aged 35-49 years with Graves disease.

For this clonotype: A much larger clone sits a single nucleotide away, making a read error possible. The chain links TRBV28 to TRBJ2-2; TRBD2 aligns across 9 bases. The CDR3 spans 16 residues. CDR1 MDHEN and CDR2 SYDVKM come from the germline V gene. Germline trimming cut 4 bases from V and 7 bases from J; bases unmatched to any gene: 10. This chain's CDR3 is CASSSQGSGRVGELFF. CDR3 DNA: TGTGCCAGCAGTTCCCAGGGTAGCGGGAGAGTCGGGGAGCTGTTTTTT.

This clonotype was counted between two and nine times. The V call is TRBV29-1, the J call TRBJ2-7; D ambiguous. CDR3 size: 12 residues. The germline V gene has CDR1 SQVTM and CDR2 ANQGSEA. V lost 4 bases and J lost 2, with 9 bases in between. The DNA for the CDR3 is TGCAGCGTTGCGCAGCCGCCCTACGAGCAGTACTTC. Protein product: CSVAQPPYEQYF.

This clonotype occurred many times. The J gene is TRBJ1-5, the V gene TRBV28; no definite D call. The CDR3 consists of 13 residues. Germline CDR1 is MDHEN and CDR2 is SYDVKM. The germline V and J ends were trimmed by 8 bases and 6 bases, with 14 bases remaining between them. The CDR3 DNA reads as TGTGCCAGCCTGAGTGGGGTCGGTCAGCCCCAGCATTTT. Translating it yields CASLSGVGQPQHF.

On this clonotype: A much larger clone lies one base from this, so it may be a read error. The chain combines TRBV11-2 with TRBJ1-1; D unresolved. The CDR3 has 14 residues. V was trimmed by 4 bases and J by 2 bases, leaving 11 bases between them. The germline V gene has CDR1 SGHAT and CDR2 FQNNGV. CDR3 sequence (DNA): TGTGCCAGCAGCTCACTCTTGGGAAACACTGAAGCTTTCTTT. This codes for CASSSLLGNTEAFF.

The sample holds many counts of this clonotype. The rearrangement uses TRBV28 and TRBJ2-2; D gene unclear. Germline CDR1 is MDHEN and CDR2 is SYDVKM. V was trimmed by 8 bases and J by 7 bases, leaving 14 bases between them. The CDR3 covers 13 residues. CDR3: CASSISGGGELFF. CDR3 DNA sequence: TGTGCCAGCTCTATCTCTGGCGGCGGGGAGCTGTTTTTT.

This clonotype showed up just a few times. The J gene is TRBJ2-4, the V gene TRBV29-1; D is unclear. Germline V lookup: CDR1 SQVTM, CDR2 ANQGSEA. Trimming took off 3 bases at V and 8 bases at J, with 17 bases between the two ends. This CDR3 is built from 14 residues. The CDR3 DNA follows: TGCAGCGTTGAGTTCTCCTCCGGTGGGGACATTCAGTACTTC. Residues: CSVEFSSGGDIQYF.

Ten or more counts support this clonotype. A read error may produce the germline difference seen at one junction end. The genes are TRBV5-1 and TRBJ2-5; 8 positions agree with TRBD1. Germline lookup yields CDR1 SGHRS and CDR2 YFSETQ. CDR3 length: 15 amino acids. As DNA, the CDR3 is TGTGCCAGCAGCTTAGGACAGGGTTCCCAAGAGACCCAGTACTTC. As protein: CASSLGQGSQETQYF.

This clonotype was counted ten times or more. The chain carries TRBV28 and TRBJ1-3; no clear D gene. CDR1 is MDHEN, CDR2 SYDVKM, per germline. V lost 6 bases and J 0 bases, leaving 9 bases between the germline ends. This CDR3 contains 14 residues. The CDR3, as DNA: TGTGCCAGCAGCCACCTCGACTCTGGAAACACCATATATTTT. This encodes CASSHLDSGNTIYF.

This clonotype was observed at least ten times. The V call is TRBV11-3, the J call TRBJ2-3; tentatively, D is TRBD1 or TRBD2 (5 bases each). The CDR3 length is 13 residues. In germline, CDR1 is SGHNT, CDR2 YENEEA. V was clipped by 4 bases and J by 9 bases, with 14 bases between them. The CDR3 is CASSSGGTGTQYF. The DNA for the CDR3 is TGTGCCAGCAGCTCCGGTGGGACGGGGACGCAGTATTTT.

This clonotype was seen a few times. The chain couples TRBV2 to TRBJ2-5, with unresolved D. V shed 0 bases and J shed 1 base, with 9 bases lying between them. CDR3 length: 15 amino acids. CDR1 SNHLY and CDR2 FYNNEI come from the germline V gene. The CDR3 spells CASSEARTAQETQYF. In nucleotides, the CDR3 is TGTGCCAGCAGTGAAGCTAGAACAGCCCAAGAGACCCAGTACTTC. The full variable domain, in which reference TRBV2 and TRBJ2-5 provide the parts outside the CDR3, is EPEVTQTPSHQVTQMGQEVILRCVPISNHLYFYWYRQILGQKVEFLVSFYNNEISEKSEIFDDQFSVERPDGSNFTLKIRSTKLEDSAMYFCASSEARTAQETQYFGPGTRLLVL.

The rearrangement joins TRBV7-9 to TRBJ2-7; 9 bases fit TRBD1. The length of the CDR3 is 15 residues. CDR1 is SEHNR and CDR2 is FQNEAQ in the germline V gene (reference sequence). V trimming: 4 bases; J trimming: 6 bases; junction bases outside the gene matches: 10. For the CDR3, the DNA is TGTGCCAGCAGCTCGCATGATGGACAGGGGCGCGAGCAGTACTTC. This gives the protein CASSSHDGQGREQYF.

This clonotype was detected ten times or more. Relative to the germline gene, one junction end is altered; a read error may explain this. The gene calls are TRBV27 and TRBJ2-2; D is possibly TRBD1 or TRBD2 (6 bases each). This CDR3 contains 16 residues. Germline V lookup: CDR1 MNHEY, CDR2 SMNVEV (reference sequence). The CDR3 nucleotides are TGTGTCAGCAGTTTATCTGGGGGGCGCGGTCCCGGGGAGCTGTTTTTT. It yields the protein CVSSLSGGRGPGELFF.

Comments on this clonotype: A read error is possible here, since a much larger clone lies one base away. The chain combines TRBV5-1 with TRBJ2-7, with D uncertain. The CDR3 sequence is 13 residues long. Germline loops: CDR1 SGHRS, CDR2 YFSETQ. Deletions cut 2 bases from V and 5 bases from J, with 11 bases between. The DNA for the CDR3 is TGCGCCAGCAGCTTAGGCAAGCTGCACGAGCAGTACTTC. Translating it yields CASSLGKLHEQYF.

This clonotype was recorded only once. A read error is possible here, since a much larger clone lies one base away. V gene TRBV27 combines with J gene TRBJ1-5, with D hard to call. The germline V gene encodes CDR1 MNHEY and CDR2 SMNVEV (reference sequence). Trimming shortened V by 2 bases and J by 6 bases, and 8 bases separated the two germline ends. This CDR3 contains 13 residues. The chain's CDR3 is CASSLGEGQPQHF. The CDR3 nucleotides are TGTGCCAGCAGTTTAGGTGAAGGTCAGCCCCAGCATTTT.

This clonotype was observed at least ten times. The chain joins TRBV24-1 to TRBJ2-1; no firm D call. Germline V gene data show CDR1 as KGHDR and CDR2 as SFDVKD. V was cut by 9 bases and J by 2 bases, with 7 bases left in between. The CDR3 contains 12 residues. CDR3 nucleotides: TGTGCCACCGAGACAACCTACAATGAGCAGTTCTTC. This sequence encodes CATETTYNEQFF.

In this sample, this clonotype turned up a few times. This rearrangement joins TRBV19 to TRBJ2-7, with no clear D. Germline CDR1 and CDR2: LNHDA and SQIVND (reference sequence). Between the trimmed V and J ends, which lost 8 bases and 0 bases, there was a span of 8 bases. This CDR3 has 12 residues. Here the CDR3 DNA reads TGTGCCAGTCGAGGTTCCTCCTACGAGCAGTACTTC. Its translation: CASRGSSYEQYF.

Ten or more counts support this clonotype. The chain carries TRBV30 and TRBJ2-2; D is unclear. This CDR3 spans 14 amino acids. Germline V gene data show CDR1 as GTSNPN and CDR2 as SVGIG (reference sequence). The V end was cut by 2 bases, the J end by 4 bases, with 11 bases between. In nucleotides, the CDR3 is TGTGCCTGGAGTCCTTCAAGAGGCACCGGGGAGCTGTTTTTT. It yields the protein CAWSPSRGTGELFF. The full variable domain, rest sourced from reference TRBV30 and TRBJ2-2, is SQTIHQWPATLVQPVGSPLSLECTVEGTSNPNLYWYRQAAGRGLQLLFYSVGIGQISSEVPQNLSASRPQDRQFILSSKKLLLSDSGFYLCAWSPSRGTGELFFGEGSRLTVL.

This clonotype showed up just a few times. The CDR3 DNA reads as TGTGCCAGCAGTTCGGAGGACAGGTCCACCGGGGAGCTGTTTTTT. It yields the protein CASSSEDRSTGELFF. V is TRBV28 and J is TRBJ2-2; 7 positions match TRBD1. The J segment lost 4 bases and the V segment lost 4 bases, leaving 6 bases of the junction unmatched. The germline CDR1 and CDR2 sequences are MDHEN and SYDVKM. The CDR3 loop spans 15 amino acids.

This clonotype was recorded only once. The chain carries TRBV12-3 or TRBV12-4 and TRBJ2-1, with 12 bases that match TRBD2. The CDR3 has 14 amino acids. With 6 bases clipped from V and 9 bases from J, the junction kept 6 bases outside the gene matches. CDR3 DNA: TGTGCCAGCAGAGAGACTAGCGGGAGCATTGAGCAGTTCTTC. As protein: CASRETSGSIEQFF.

This clonotype was seen ten or more times. V and J are TRBV24-1 and TRBJ2-3, with 13 bases lining up with TRBD2. Germline values: CDR1 KGHDR, CDR2 SFDVKD. This CDR3 region has 17 residues. Trimming at V came to 4 bases and at J to 4 bases, leaving 7 bases not matched to a gene. The CDR3 loop is CATSDFGLAGVADTQYF. The CDR3 bases are TGTGCCACCAGTGACTTCGGACTAGCGGGAGTCGCAGATACGCAGTATTTT.

This clonotype was detected many times. The chain couples TRBV28 to TRBJ2-3; no firm D call. Germline CDR1 is MDHEN and CDR2 is SYDVKM. Trimming left V 8 bases short and J 5 bases short, with 11 bases between. The CDR3 extends over 12 amino acids. The CDR3 DNA reads as TGTGCCAGCTCCCCCTACAGAGATACGCAGTATTTT. Translated, it gives CASSPYRDTQYF. The variable domain in full, with the rest retrieved from reference TRBV28 and TRBJ2-3, is DVKVTQSSRYLVKRTGEKVFLECVQDMDHENMFWYRQDPGLGLRLIYFSYDVKMKEKGDIPEGYSVSREKKERFSLILESASTNQTSMYLCASSPYRDTQYFGPGTRLTVL.

This clonotype was recorded many times. The gene calls are TRBV7-9 and TRBJ2-2; D call uncertain. The V gene lost 0 bases and the J gene lost 6 bases, with 8 bases spanning the gap. This CDR3 has 14 amino acids. The germline V gene has CDR1 SEHNR and CDR2 FQNEAQ (reference sequence). CDR3 coding DNA: TGTGCCAGCAGCTTAGCGCTTGGCGCCGGGGAGCTGTTTTTT. This sequence encodes CASSLALGAGELFF.

This clonotype has just a few counts. The CDR3 spells CASSLKGAGGANVLTF. The CDR3 bases are TGTGCCAGCAGCTTAAAGGGGGCGGGTGGGGCCAACGTCCTGACTTTC. V is TRBV7-3 and J is TRBJ2-6; 7 bases align to TRBD1. Germline V CDR1 and CDR2: SGHTA, FQGTGA. This CDR3 has 16 residues. Germline trimming cut 1 base from V and 3 bases from J; bases unmatched to any gene: 3.

This clonotype was counted at least ten times. An end of the junction does not agree with germline; a read error may underlie this. V usage is TRBV5-1 and J usage is TRBJ1-5; D possibly corresponds to TRBD1 (6 bases). The CDR3 contains 15 residues. Germline V gives CDR1 SGHRS, CDR2 YFSETQ. CDR3 DNA: TGTGCCAGCAGTTTACAGGGATATAGCAATCAGCCCCAGCATTTT. Amino acids: CASSLQGYSNQPQHF.

This chain uses TRBV24-1 with TRBJ2-7, with 7 nucleotides matching TRBD1. This CDR3 is 15 amino acids long. The germline gives CDR1 KGHDR, CDR2 SFDVKD. Unmatched junction bases numbered 10, after V lost 3 bases and J lost 6 bases. CDR3 nucleotide sequence: TGTGCCACCAGTGATCAGGGGGAGTATTCGCCCGAGCAGTACTTC. This encodes CATSDQGEYSPEQYF.

This clonotype occurred many times. CDR3 nucleotides: TGCAGTGCTAGAGATTGGGGGACAGCCTACGAGCAGTACTTC. Translated: CSARDWGTAYEQYF. The chain carries TRBV20-1 and TRBJ2-7; TRBD1 agrees at 7 bases. The germline CDR1 and CDR2 sequences are DFQATT and SNEGSKA (reference sequence). The CDR3 is made up of 14 amino acids. V shed 0 bases, J shed 2 bases, and the junction held 4 bases outside the gene matches.

There are many counts of this clonotype. The chain recombines TRBV7-8 with TRBJ2-5; no clear D gene. Trimming cost V 5 bases and J 5 bases, with 12 bases left between them. The CDR3 covers 13 residues. Germline-derived CDR1 and CDR2 are SGHVS and FQNEAQ. Written as DNA, the CDR3 is TGTGCCAGCAGCCCCCGGGCCCGGGAGACCCAGTACTTC. The encoded protein is CASSPRARETQYF.

The table lists this clonotype with many counts. The rearrangement uses TRBV5-1 and TRBJ2-5; 9 nucleotides match TRBD2. V lost 4 bases to trimming and J lost 2 bases; unmatched junction nucleotides: 9. Germline CDR1 and CDR2: SGHRS and YFSETQ. CDR3 length equals 16 residues. CDR3 coding DNA: TGCGCCAGCAGCAAGGTTCTAGCGGGAATACAAGAGACCCAGTACTTC. Translating it yields CASSKVLAGIQETQYF.

This clonotype was observed at least ten times. The chain is built from TRBV2 and TRBJ1-2; TRBD1 is a possible D gene (5 bases). The CDR3 has 14 amino acids. Per the germline V gene, CDR1 is SNHLY and CDR2 is FYNNEI. Deletions cut 4 bases from V and 8 bases from J, with 17 bases between. DNA for the CDR3: TGTGCCAGCAGTGCCCGGGGGTTAATAGGGGGCTACACCTTC. This translates into CASSARGLIGGYTF.

This clonotype was counted a few times. This chain connects TRBV7-9 to TRBJ2-7; 13 bases match TRBD2. The CDR3 has 14 residues. Germline V gene lookup returns CDR1 SEHNR and CDR2 FQNEAQ (reference sequence). V shed 4 bases, J shed 5 bases, and the junction held 2 bases outside the gene matches. CDR3 protein: CASSSTSGRDEQYF. CDR3 in DNA: TGTGCCAGCAGCTCCACTAGCGGGAGGGACGAGCAGTACTTC.

Comment on this clonotype: Possible read error: a much larger clone is one base away. The final CDR3 position lacks the conserved phenylalanine or tryptophan, pointing to a likely read error. V usage is TRBV2 and J usage is TRBJ1-2; 10 nucleotides line up with TRBD1. CDR1 is SNHLY and CDR2 is FYNNEI in the germline V gene. With V trimmed by 6 bases and J by 7 bases, 8 bases remained unmatched. The CDR3 runs to 14 residues. The CDR3 is CASRDRGSSRGYTL. DNA of the CDR3: TGTGCCAGCAGGGACAGGGGGAGTTCGCGTGGCTACACCCTC.

Concerning this clonotype: One base away lies a much larger clone, so this may be a sequencing read error. V is TRBV2 and J is TRBJ1-5; possibly TRBD1 for D (6 bases). The V and J ends lost 4 bases and 3 bases respectively, with 16 bases between them. The CDR3 is 16 residues long. CDR1 and CDR2 from the germline V gene are SNHLY and FYNNEI. This CDR3 reads CASSGKQGRANQPQHF. CDR3 DNA: TGTGCCAGCAGTGGGAAACAGGGCCGGGCCAATCAGCCCCAGCATTTT.